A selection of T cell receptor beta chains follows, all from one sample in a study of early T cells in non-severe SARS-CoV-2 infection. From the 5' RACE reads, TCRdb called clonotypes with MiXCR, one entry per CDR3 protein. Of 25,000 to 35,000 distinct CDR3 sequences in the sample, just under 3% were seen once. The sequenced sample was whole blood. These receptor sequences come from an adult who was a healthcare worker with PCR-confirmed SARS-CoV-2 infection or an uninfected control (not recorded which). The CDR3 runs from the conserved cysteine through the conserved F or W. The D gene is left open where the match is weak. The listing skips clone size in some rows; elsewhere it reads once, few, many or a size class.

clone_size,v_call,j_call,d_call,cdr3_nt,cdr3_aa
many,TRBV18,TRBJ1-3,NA,TGTGCCAGCTCACCAATCGCCGGCTTAGCCTCTGGAAACACCATATATTTT,CASSPIAGLASGNTIYF
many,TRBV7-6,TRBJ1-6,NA,TGTGCCAGCAGCCCCCTCAGGTCGGATTATAATTCACCCCTCCACTTT,CASSPLRSDYNSPLHF
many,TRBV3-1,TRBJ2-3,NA,TGTGCCAGCAGCCAAGATTGGAGCGTTTCGATAGGCGGCACAGATACGCAGTATTTT,CASSQDWSVSIGGTDTQYF
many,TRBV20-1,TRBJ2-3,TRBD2,TGCAGTGCTAGTGGGACTAGCGTCATGACAGATACGCAGTATTTT,CSASGTSVMTDTQYF
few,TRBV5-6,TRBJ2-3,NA,TGTGCCAGCAGCTTACAGGGTTCGGCAGATACGCAGTATTTT,CASSLQGSADTQYF
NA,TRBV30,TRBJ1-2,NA,TGTGCCTGGACAGTAGCTAACTATGGCTACACCTTC,CAWTVANYGYTF
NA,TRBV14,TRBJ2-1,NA,TGTGCCAGCAGCCAAGATTTGGCACGGGCTGGACATGAGCAGTTCTTC,CASSQDLARAGHEQFF
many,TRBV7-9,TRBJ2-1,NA,TGTGCACTGGGTAGCTATAATGAGCAGTTCTTC,CALGSYNEQFF
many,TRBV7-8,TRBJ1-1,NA,TGTGCCAGCAGCGCCATTCAAGACACTGAAGCTTTCTTT,CASSAIQDTEAFF
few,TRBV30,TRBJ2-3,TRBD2,TGTGCCTGGAGTAAACTAGCGGGGGGGACAGATACGCAGTATTTT,CAWSKLAGGTDTQYF
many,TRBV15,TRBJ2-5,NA,TGTGCCACCAGCAGAGATCTAGTCTCGGAGACCCAGTACTTC,CATSRDLVSETQYF
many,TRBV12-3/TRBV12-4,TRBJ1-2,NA,TGTGCCAGCAGGACGACAGCTATTTCCTATGGCTACACCTTC,CASRTTAISYGYTF
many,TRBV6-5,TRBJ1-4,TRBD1,TGTGCCAGCAGGCCGACAGGGCGCGGAGAAAAACTGTTTTTT,CASRPTGRGEKLFF
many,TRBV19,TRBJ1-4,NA,TGTGCCAGTAGTATACGTGAAAAACTGTTTTTT,CASSIREKLFF
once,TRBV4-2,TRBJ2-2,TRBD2,TGTGCCAGCAGCCAAGATGCCGGGGAGGGGACCGGGGAGCTGTTTTTT,CASSQDAGEGTGELFF
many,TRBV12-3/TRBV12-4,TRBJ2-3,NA,TGTGCCAGCAGTCCGGGGCTTTTTCCAGCACGGGAAGATACGCAGTATTTT,CASSPGLFPAREDTQYF
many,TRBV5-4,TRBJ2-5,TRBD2,TGTGCCAGCAGCGCTAGCGGGGCCACTTCGGAGACCCAGTACTTC,CASSASGATSETQYF
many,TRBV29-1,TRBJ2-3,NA,TGCAGCGTCCAAGGCGCGCACCCGTTCGGCACAGATACGCAGTATTTT,CSVQGAHPFGTDTQYF
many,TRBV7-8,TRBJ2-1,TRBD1,TGTGCCAGCAGCTTAGCAGGGGGCTTCGATGAGCAGTTCTTC,CASSLAGGFDEQFF
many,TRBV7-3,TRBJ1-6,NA,TGTGCCAGCAGCTTAAGAGGTCACAGCAATTCACCCCTCCACTTT,CASSLRGHSNSPLHF
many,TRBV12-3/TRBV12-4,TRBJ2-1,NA,TGTGCCAGCAGTTTAGCGCGGAAGCCAAATAATGAGCAGTTCTTC,CASSLARKPNNEQFF
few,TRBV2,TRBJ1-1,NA,TGTGCCAGCAGTGAAACTTCCCGAGCTTTCTTT,CASSETSRAFF
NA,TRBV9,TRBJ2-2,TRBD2,TGTGCCAGCAGCGTTGGTAGCGGGGGATACACCGGGGAGCTGTTTTTT,CASSVGSGGYTGELFF
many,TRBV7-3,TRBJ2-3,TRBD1,TGTGCCAGCAGCTTAAGCGGACAGGTCAACCCCACAGATACGCAGTATTTT,CASSLSGQVNPTDTQYF
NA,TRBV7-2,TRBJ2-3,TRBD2,TGTGCCAGCAGCTTAGCTGGCGGGGGGGCCATCGGCACAGATACGCAGTATTTT,CASSLAGGGAIGTDTQYF
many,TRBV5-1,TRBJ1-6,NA,TGCGCCAGCAGCTTGACACCGGGACATGAGCCTAATTCACCCCTCCACTTT,CASSLTPGHEPNSPLHF
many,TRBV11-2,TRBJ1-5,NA,TGTGCCAGCAGCTTAGACTCAGCCGGCATTGGCAATCAGCCCCAGCATTTT,CASSLDSAGIGNQPQHF
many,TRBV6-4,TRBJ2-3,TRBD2,TGTGCCAGCAGTGACTCGACCAGCGGGGGATCAGATACGCAGTATTTT,CASSDSTSGGSDTQYF
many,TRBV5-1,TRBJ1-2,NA,TGCGCCAGCAGCTTGGGACAGAGCTATGGCTACACCTTC,CASSLGQSYGYTF
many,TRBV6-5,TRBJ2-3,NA,TGTGCCAGCCAAAGAGGGCTAAGACAGCGAAGCACAGATACGCAGTATTTT,CASQRGLRQRSTDTQYF
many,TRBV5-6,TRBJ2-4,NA,TGTGCCAGCAGCTGGGGAGAGACCCTAGCCAAAAACATTCAGTACTTC,CASSWGETLAKNIQYF
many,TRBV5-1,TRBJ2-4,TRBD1,TGCGCCAGCAGCCCCGGCAGGGGGAACATTCAGTACTTC,CASSPGRGNIQYF
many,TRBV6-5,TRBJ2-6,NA,TGTGCCAGCAGCTACGACCAGGGAGCTGGGGCCAACGTCCTGACTTTC,CASSYDQGAGANVLTF
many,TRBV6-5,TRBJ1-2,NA,TGTGCCAGCAGTTACGTTAAAACAGACAACTATGGCTACACCTTC,CASSYVKTDNYGYTF
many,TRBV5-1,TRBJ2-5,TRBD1,TGCGCCAGCAGCCACCGGGACAGAAGCCAAGAGACCCAGTACTTC,CASSHRDRSQETQYF
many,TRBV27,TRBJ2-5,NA,TGTGCCAGCTCTGAAGAGGGAGAGACCCAGTACTTC,CASSEEGETQYF